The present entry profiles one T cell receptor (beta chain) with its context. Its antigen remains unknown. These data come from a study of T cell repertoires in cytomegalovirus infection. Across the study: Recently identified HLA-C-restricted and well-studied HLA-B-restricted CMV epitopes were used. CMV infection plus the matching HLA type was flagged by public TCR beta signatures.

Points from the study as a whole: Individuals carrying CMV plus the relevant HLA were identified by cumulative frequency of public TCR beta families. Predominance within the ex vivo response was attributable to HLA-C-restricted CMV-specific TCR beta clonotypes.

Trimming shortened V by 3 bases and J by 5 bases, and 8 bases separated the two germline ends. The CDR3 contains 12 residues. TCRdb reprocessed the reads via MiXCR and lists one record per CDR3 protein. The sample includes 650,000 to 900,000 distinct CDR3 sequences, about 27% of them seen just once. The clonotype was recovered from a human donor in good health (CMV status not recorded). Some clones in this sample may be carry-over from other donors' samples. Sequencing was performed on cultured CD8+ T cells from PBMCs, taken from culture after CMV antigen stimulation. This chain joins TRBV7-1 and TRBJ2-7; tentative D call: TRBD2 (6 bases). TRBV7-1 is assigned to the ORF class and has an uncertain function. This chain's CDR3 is CASSSGLNEQYF. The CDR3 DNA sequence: TGTGCCAGCAGCTCGGGACTTAACGAGCAGTACTTC.